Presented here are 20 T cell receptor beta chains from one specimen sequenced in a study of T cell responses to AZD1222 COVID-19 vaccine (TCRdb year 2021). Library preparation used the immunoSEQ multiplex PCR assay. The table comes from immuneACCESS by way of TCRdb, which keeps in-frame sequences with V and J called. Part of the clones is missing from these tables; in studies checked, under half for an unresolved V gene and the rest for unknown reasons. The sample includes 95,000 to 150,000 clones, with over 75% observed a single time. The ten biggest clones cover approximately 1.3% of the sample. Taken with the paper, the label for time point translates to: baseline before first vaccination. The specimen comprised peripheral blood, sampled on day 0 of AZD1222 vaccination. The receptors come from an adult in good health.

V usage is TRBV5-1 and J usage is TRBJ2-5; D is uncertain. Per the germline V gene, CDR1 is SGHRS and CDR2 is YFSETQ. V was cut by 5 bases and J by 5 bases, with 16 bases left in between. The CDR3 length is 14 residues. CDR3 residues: CASSLVEDSETQYF. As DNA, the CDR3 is TGCGCCAGCAGTCTGGTAGAGGATTCGGAGACCCAGTACTTC.

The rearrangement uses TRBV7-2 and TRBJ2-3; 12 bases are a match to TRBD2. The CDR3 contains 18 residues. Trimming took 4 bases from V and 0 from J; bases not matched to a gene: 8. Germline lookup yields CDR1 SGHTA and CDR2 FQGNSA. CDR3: CASSSRLAGAPSTDTQYF. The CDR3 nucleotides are TGTGCCAGCAGCTCCCGACTAGCGGGGGCCCCTAGCACAGATACGCAGTATTTT.

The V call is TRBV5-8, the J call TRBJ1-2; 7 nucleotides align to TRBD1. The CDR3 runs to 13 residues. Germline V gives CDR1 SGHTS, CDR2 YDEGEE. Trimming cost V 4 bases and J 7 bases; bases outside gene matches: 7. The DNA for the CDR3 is TGTGCCAGCAGCCCAGGGACAGTAGGTGGCTACACCTTC. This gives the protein CASSPGTVGGYTF. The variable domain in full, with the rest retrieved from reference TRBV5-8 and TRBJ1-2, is EAGVTQSPTHLIKTRGQQATLRCSPISGHTSVYWYQQALGLGLQFLLWYDEGEERNRGNFPPRFSGRQFPNYSSELNVNALELEDSALYLCASSPGTVGGYTFGSGTRLTVV.

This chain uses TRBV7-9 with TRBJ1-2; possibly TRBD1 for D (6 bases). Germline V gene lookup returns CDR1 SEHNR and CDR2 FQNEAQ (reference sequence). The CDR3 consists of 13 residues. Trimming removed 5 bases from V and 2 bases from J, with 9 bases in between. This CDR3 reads CASSPDRNYGYTF. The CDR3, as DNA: TGTGCCAGCAGCCCTGACAGGAACTATGGCTACACCTTC.

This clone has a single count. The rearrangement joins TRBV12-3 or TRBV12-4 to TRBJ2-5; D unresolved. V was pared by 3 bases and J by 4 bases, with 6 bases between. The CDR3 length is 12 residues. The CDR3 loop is CASSFIGETQYF. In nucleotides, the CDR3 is TGTGCCAGCAGTTTTATTGGAGAGACCCAGTACTTC.

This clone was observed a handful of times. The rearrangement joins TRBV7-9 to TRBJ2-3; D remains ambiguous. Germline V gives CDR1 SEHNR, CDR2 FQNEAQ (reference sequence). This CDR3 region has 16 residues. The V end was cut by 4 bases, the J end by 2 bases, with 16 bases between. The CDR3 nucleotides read TGTGCCAGCAGCTCTCGGTGGTACAAATCCACAGATACGCAGTATTTT. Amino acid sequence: CASSSRWYKSTDTQYF.

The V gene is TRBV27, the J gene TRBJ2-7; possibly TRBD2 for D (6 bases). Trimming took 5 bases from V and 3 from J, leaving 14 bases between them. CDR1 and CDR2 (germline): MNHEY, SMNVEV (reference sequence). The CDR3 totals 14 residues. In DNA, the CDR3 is TGTGCCAGCAGTCCAGCGGGTGGCCTCTACGAGCAGTACTTC. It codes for CASSPAGGLYEQYF.

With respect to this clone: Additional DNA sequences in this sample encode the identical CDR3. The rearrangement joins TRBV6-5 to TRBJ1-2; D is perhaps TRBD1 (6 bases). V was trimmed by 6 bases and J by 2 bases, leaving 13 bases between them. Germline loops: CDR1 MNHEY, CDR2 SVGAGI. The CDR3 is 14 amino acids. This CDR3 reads CASSPDSWNYGYTF. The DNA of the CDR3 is TGTGCCAGCAGCCCGGACAGCTGGAACTATGGCTACACCTTC.

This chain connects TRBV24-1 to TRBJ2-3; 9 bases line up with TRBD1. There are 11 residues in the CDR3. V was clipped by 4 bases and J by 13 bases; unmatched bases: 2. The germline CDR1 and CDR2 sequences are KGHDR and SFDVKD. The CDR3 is CATSEGDREYF. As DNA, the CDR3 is TGTGCCACCAGTGAGGGGGACAGGGAGTATTTT.

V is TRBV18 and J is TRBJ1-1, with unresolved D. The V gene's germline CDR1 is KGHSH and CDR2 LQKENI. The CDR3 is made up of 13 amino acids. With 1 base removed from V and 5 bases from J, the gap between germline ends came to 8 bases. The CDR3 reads CASSPQGRTEAFF. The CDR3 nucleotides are TGTGCCAGCTCACCACAGGGAAGGACTGAAGCTTTCTTT.

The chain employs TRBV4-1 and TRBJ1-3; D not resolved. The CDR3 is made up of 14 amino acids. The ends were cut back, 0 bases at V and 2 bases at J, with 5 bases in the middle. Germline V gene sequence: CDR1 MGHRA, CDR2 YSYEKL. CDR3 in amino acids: CASSQEGTGNTIYF. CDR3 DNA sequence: TGCGCCAGCAGCCAAGAGGGCACTGGAAACACCATATATTTT.

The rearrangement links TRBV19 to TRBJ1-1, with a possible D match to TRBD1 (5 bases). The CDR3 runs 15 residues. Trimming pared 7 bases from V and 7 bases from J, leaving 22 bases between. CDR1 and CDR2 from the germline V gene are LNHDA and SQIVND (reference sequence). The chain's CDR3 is CASTQRSGRGDEAFF. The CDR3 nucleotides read TGTGCCAGTACCCAGCGCTCGGGGCGCGGTGATGAAGCTTTCTTT.

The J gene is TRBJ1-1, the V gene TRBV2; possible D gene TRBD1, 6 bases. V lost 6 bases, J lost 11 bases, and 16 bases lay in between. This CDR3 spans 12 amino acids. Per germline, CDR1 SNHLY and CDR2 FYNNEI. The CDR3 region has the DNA TGTGCCAGCAGCGTAGACAGGCTGCGGGCTTTCTTT. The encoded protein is CASSVDRLRAFF.

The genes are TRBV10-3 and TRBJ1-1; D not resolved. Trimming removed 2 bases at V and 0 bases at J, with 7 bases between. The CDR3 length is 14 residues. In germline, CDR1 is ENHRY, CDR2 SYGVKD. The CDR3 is CAISEGQMNTEAFF. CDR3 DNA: TGTGCCATCAGTGAGGGTCAGATGAACACTGAAGCTTTCTTT.

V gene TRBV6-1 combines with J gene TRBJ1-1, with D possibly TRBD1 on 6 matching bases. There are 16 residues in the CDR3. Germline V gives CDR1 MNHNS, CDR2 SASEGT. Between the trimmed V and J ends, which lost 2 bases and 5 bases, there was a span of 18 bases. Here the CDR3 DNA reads TGTGCCAGCAGTGAAACAGGGCCCCGAATAGGTACTGAAGCTTTCTTT. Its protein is CASSETGPRIGTEAFF.

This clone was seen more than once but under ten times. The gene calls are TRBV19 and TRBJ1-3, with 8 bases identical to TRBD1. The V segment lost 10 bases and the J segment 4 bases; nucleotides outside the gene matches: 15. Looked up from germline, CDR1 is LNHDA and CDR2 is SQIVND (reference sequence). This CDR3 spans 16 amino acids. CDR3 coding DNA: TGTGCCACTATAGGGACAGGATTGACGTGGGGAAACACCATATATTTT. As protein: CATIGTGLTWGNTIYF.

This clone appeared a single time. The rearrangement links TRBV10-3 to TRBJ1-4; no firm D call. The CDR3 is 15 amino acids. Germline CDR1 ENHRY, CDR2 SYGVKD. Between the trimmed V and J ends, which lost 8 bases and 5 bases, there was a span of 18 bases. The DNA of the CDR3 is TGTGCCATCCGATCCGACGTGGTAAGGAATGAAAAACTGTTTTTT. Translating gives CAIRSDVVRNEKLFF.

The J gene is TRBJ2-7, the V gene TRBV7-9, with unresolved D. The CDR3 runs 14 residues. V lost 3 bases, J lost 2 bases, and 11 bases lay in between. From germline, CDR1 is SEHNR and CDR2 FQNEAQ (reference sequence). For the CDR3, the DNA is TGTGCCAGCAGCTTTCCGTCGAGTCCCTACGAGCAGTACTTC. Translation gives CASSFPSSPYEQYF.

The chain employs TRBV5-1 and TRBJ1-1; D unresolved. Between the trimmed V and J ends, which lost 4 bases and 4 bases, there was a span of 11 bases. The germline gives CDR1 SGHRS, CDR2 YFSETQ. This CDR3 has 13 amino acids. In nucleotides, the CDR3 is TGCGCCAGCAGCCCCGCAGTATCCACTGAAGCTTTCTTT. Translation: CASSPAVSTEAFF.

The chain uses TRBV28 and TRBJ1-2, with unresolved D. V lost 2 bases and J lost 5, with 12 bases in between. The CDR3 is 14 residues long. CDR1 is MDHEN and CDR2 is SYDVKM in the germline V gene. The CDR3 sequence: CASSLEGLLYGYTF. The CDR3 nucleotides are TGTGCCAGCAGTTTAGAAGGGCTATTGTATGGCTACACCTTC.